The clone carrying this TCR beta chain was picked up a small number of times. Sequenced by immunoSEQ multiplex PCR; TCRdb stores in-frame clones only, minus some. The sample holds about 80,000 clones, about four fifths seen once. Trimming took 0 bases from V and 8 from J, leaving 13 bases between them. In germline, CDR1 is SGHAT, CDR2 FQNNGV. This CDR3 has 14 amino acids. The entry originates in a study of radiotherapy plus CTLA-4 blockade in lung cancer. The TCR originated in a human donor with non-small cell lung cancer whose response to radiotherapy plus ipilimumab could not be evaluated. Some clones in this sample may be carry-over from other donors' samples. The material was peripheral blood, obtained from a patient treated with radiotherapy plus ipilimumab. This chain links TRBV11-2 with TRBJ1-2, with D possibly TRBD1 on 5 matching bases. This chain's CDR3 is CASSLDGGTYGYTF. The CDR3 nucleotides read TGTGCCAGCAGCTTAGACGGGGGAACTTACGGCTACACCTTC.